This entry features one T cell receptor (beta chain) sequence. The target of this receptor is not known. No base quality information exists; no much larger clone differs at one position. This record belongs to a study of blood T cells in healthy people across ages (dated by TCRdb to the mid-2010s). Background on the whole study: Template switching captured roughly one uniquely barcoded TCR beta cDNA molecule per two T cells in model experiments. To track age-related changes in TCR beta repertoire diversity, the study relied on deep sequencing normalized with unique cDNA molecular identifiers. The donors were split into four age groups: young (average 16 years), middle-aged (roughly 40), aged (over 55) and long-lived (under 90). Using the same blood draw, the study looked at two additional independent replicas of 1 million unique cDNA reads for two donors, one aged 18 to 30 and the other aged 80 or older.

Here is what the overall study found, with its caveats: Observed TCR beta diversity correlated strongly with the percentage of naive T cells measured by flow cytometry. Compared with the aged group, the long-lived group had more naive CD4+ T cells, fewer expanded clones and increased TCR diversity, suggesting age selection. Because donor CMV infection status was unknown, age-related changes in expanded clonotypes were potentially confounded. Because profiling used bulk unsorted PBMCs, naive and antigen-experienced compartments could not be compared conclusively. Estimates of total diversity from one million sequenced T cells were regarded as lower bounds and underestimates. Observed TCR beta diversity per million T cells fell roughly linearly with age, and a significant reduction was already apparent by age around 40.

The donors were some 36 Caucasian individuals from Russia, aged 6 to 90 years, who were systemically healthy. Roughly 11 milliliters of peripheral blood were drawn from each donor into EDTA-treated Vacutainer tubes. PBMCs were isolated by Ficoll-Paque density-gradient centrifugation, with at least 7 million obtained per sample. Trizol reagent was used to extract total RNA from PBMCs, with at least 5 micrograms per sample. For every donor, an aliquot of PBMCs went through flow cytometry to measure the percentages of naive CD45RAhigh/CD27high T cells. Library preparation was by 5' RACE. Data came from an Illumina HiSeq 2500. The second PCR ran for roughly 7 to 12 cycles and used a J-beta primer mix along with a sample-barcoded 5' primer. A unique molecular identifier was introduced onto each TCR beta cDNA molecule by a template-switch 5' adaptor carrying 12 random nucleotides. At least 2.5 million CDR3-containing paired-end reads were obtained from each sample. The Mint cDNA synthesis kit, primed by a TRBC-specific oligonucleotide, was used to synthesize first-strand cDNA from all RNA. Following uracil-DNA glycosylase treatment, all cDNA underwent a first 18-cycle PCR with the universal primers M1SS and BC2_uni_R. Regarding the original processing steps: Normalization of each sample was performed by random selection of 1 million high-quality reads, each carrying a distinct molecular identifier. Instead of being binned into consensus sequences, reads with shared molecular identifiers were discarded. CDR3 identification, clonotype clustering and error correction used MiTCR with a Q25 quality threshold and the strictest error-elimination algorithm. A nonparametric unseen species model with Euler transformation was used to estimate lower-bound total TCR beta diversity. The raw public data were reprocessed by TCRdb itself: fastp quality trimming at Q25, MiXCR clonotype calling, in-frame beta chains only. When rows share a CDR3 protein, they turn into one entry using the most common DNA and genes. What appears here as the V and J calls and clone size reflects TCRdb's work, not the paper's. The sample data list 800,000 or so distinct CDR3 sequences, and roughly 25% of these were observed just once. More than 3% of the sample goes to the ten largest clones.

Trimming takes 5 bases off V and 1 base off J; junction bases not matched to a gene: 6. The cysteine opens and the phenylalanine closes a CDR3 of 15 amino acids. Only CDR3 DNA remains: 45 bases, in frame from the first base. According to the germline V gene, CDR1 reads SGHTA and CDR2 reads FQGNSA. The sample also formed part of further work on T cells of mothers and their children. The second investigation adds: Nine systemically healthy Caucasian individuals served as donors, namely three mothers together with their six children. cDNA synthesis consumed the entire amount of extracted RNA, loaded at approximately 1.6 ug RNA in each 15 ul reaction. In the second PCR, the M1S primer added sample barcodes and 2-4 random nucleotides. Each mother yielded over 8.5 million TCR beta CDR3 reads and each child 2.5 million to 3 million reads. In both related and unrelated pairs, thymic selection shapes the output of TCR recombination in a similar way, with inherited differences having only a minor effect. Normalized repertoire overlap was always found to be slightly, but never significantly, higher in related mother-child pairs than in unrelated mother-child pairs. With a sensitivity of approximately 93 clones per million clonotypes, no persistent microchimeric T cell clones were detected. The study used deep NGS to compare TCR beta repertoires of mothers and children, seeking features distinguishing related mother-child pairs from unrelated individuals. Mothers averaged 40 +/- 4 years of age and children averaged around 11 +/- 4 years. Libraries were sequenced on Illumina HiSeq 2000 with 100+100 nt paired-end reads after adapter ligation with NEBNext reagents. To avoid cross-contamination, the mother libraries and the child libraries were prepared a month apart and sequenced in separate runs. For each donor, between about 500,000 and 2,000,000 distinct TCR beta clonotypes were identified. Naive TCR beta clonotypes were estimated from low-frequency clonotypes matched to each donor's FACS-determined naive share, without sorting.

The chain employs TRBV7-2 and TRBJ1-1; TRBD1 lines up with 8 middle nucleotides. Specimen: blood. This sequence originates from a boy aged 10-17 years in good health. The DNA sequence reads TGTGCCAGCAGCCGCGGACAGGGATCGAACACTGAAGCTTTCTTT. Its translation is CASSRGQGSNTEAFF.